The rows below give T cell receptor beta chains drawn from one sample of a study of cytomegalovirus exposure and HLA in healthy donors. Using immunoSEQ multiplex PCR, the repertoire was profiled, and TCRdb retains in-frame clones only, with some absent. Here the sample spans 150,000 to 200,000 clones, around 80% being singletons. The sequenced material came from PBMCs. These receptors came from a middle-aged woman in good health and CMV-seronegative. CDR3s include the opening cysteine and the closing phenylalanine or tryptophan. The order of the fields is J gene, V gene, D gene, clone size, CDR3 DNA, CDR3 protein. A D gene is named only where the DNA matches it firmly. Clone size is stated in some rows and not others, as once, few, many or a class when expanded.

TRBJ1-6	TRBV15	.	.	TGTGCCACCCGTGGAACCTACGGCGGGGCTGATTCACCCCTCCACTTT	CATRGTYGGADSPLHF
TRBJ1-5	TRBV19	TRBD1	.	TGTGCCAGTAGTATAGGAGAGGGGGCGGGGTATCAGCCCCAGCATTTT	CASSIGEGAGYQPQHF
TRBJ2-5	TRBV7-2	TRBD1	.	TGTGCCAGCAGCGCTCGGGACAGGGGAGAGACCCAGTACTTC	CASSARDRGETQYF
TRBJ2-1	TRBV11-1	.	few	TGTGCCAGCAGCTCCGCAGGGAACCGCAATGAGCAGTTCTTC	CASSSAGNRNEQFF
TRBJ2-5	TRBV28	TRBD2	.	TGTGCCAGCAACGGCGGGGGGTTGGAGACCCAGTACTTC	CASNGGGLETQYF
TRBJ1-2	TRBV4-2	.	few	TGTGCCAGCAGCCACACGGGGGAGGGGGGGCTTGGCTACACCTTC	CASSHTGEGGLGYTF
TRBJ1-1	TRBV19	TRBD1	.	TGTGCCAGTAGCTCAATTCGCAGGGGGCGCGGGACTGAAGCTTTCTTT	CASSSIRRGRGTEAFF
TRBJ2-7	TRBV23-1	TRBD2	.	TGCGCCAGCAGTCAATCTAACCGTGACGTAGCGGGACTACCCTACGAGCAGTACTTC	CASSQSNRDVAGLPYEQYF
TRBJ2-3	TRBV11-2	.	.	TGTGCCAGCAGCTTAGAGGGGGCTGTCGGCACAGATACGCAGTATTTT	CASSLEGAVGTDTQYF
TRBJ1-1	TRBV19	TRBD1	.	TGTGCCAGTGTCGGACAGGGAGTGACTGAAGCTTTCTTT	CASVGQGVTEAFF
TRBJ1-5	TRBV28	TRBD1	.	TGTGCCAGCAGACACGGACAGGGCCCTAGGGAGCCCCAGCATTTT	CASRHGQGPREPQHF
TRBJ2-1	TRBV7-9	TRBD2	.	TGTGCCAGCAGCTTAGGAAGACCCCAACCTAGCGGGGGGGCGAATGAGCAGTTCTTC	CASSLGRPQPSGGANEQFF
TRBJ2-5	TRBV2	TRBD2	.	TGTGCCAGCAGTGATTGGCGGGGGGAGACCCAGTACTTC	CASSDWRGETQYF
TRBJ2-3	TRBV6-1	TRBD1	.	TGTGCCAGCAGTGGACAGGGTCCAGATACGCAGTATTTT	CASSGQGPDTQYF
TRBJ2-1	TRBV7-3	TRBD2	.	TGTGCCAGCAGCTTAGGGCTAGCGGGTGCCGATGAGCAGTTCTTC	CASSLGLAGADEQFF
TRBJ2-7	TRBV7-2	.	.	TGTGCCAGCAGCTACAGGGAGGGGAACTACGAGCAGTACTTC	CASSYREGNYEQYF
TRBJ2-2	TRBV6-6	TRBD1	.	TGTGCCAGCAGCCCAGAACAGGGGTTCTTCCGGGAGCTGTTTTTT	CASSPEQGFFRELFF
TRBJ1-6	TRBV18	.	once	TGTGCCAGCTTGGAATGGGCAGGCCAATATTCCTATAATTCACCCCTCCACTTT	CASLEWAGQYSYNSPLHF
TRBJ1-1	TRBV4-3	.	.	TGCGCCAGCAGCCAGGGCCCATTGAACACTGAAGCTTTCTTT	CASSQGPLNTEAFF
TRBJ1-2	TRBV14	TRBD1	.	TGTGCCAGCAGCCAATTACAGGGGGCATATGGCTACACCTTC	CASSQLQGAYGYTF